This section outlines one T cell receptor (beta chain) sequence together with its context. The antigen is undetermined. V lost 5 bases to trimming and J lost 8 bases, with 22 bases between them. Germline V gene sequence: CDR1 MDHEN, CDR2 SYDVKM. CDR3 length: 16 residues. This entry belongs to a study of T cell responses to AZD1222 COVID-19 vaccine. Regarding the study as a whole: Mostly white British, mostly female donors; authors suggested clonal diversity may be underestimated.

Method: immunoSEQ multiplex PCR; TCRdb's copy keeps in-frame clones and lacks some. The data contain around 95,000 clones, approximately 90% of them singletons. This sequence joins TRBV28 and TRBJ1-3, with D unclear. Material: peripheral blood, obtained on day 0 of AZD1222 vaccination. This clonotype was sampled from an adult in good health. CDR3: CASSKSEISSTDTIYF. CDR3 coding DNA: TGTGCCAGCAGTAAATCGGAGATCTCATCTACAGACACCATATATTTT. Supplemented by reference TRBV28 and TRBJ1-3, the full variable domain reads DVKVTQSSRYLVKRTGEKVFLECVQDMDHENMFWYRQDPGLGLRLIYFSYDVKMKEKGDIPEGYSVSREKKERFSLILESASTNQTSMYLCASSKSEISSTDTIYFGEGSWLTVV.